The rows below give T cell receptor beta chains drawn from one sample of a study of T cells in localized non-small cell lung cancer. The assay was immunoSEQ multiplex PCR, and TCRdb's table has in-frame clones only and misses some. The data hold 40,000 to 60,000 clones, with around nine tenths observed a single time. The source was PBMCs, collected before any cancer treatment. These receptors came from a female donor with stage II lung adenocarcinoma. CDR3s include the opening cysteine and the closing phenylalanine or tryptophan. The D gene is left open where the match is weak. Clone size appears in some rows only: once, few, many, or a class for an expanded clone.

TRBD1	14	TRBV27	-	TRBJ1-6	TGTGCCAGCAGTCCATGGACAGGGGAATCACCCCTCCACTTT	CASSPWTGESPLHF
TRBD1	13	TRBV5-8	once	TRBJ1-2	TGTGCCAGCAGCTTGTCGCGACAGGGTGGCTACACCTTC	CASSLSRQGGYTF
TRBD1	14	TRBV27	-	TRBJ2-7	TGTGCCAGCAAATGGGGACAGGGAAAATACGAGCAGTACTTC	CASKWGQGKYEQYF
TRBD1	14	TRBV6-5	-	TRBJ1-2	TGTGCCAGCAAAAGGACAGGGATTAACTATGGCTACACCTTC	CASKRTGINYGYTF
-	15	TRBV27	once	TRBJ1-6	TGTGCCAGCAGAAATCGGGGGGAATATAATTCACCCCTCCACTTT	CASRNRGEYNSPLHF
-	16	TRBV5-1	-	TRBJ2-5	TGCGCCAGCAGCTTCGGAGGGGGCGTAGGGAAAGAGACCCAGTACTTC	CASSFGGGVGKETQYF
-	15	TRBV21-1	-	TRBJ1-5	TGTGCCAGCAGCAAATCGCGGGGAAGCAATCAGCCCCAGCATTTT	CASSKSRGSNQPQHF
TRBD2	16	TRBV11-2	-	TRBJ2-5	TGTGCCAGCAGCTGGGGGGAGACTAGCGGTTTGGAGACCCAGTACTTC	CASSWGETSGLETQYF
-	16	TRBV21-1	-	TRBJ2-7	TGTGCCAGCAGCAAACAAGTATTCCCGACAGCTTACGAGCAGTACTTC	CASSKQVFPTAYEQYF
TRBD1	14	TRBV30	-	TRBJ1-1	TGTGCCTGGAACCTACAGGGGGTTAACACTGAAGCTTTCTTT	CAWNLQGVNTEAFF
TRBD1	14	TRBV5-4	-	TRBJ1-1	TGTGCCAGCAGCTATGACAGGGTAAGGACTGAAGCTTTCTTT	CASSYDRVRTEAFF
TRBD2	15	TRBV10-3	-	TRBJ2-5	TGTGCCATCAGTGCGGCTAGCGGGGGCCAAGAGACCCAGTACTTC	CAISAASGGQETQYF
-	14	TRBV5-1	-	TRBJ1-2	TGCGCCAGCAGCTTACGGGGCCGGGACTATGGCTACACCTTC	CASSLRGRDYGYTF
-	15	TRBV13	-	TRBJ1-5	TGTGCCAGCAGCTTACAAGGGGGGTCGGGTCAGCCCCAGCATTTT	CASSLQGGSGQPQHF
-	11	TRBV6-1	-	TRBJ1-2	TGTGCCAGCAAGAGGGACTATGGCTACACCTTC	CASKRDYGYTF
-	11	TRBV6-1	-	TRBJ1-4	TGTGCCAGCACCCGACAGGAAAAACTGTTTTTT	CASTRQEKLFF